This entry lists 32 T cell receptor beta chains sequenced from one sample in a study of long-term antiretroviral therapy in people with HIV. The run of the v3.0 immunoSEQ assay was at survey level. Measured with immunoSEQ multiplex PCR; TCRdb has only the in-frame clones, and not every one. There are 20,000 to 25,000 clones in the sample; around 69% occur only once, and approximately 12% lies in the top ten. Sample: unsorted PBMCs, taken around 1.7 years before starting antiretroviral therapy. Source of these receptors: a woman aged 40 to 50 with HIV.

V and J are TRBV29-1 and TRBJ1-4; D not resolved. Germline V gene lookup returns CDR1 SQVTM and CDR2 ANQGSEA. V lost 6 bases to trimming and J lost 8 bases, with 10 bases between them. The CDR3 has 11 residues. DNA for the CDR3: TGCAGCGTGGTTATATTGGAAAAACTGTTTTTT. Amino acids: CSVVILEKLFF.

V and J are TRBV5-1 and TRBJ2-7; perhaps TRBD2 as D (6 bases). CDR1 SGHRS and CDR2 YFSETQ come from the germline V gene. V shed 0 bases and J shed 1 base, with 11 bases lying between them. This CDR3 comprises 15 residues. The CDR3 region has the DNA TGCGCCAGCAGCTTGGAAGCCAGCGGGTCCTACGAGCAGTACTTC. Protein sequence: CASSLEASGSYEQYF.

In nucleotides, the CDR3 is TGTGCCAGCAGCTTGGTTAGCGGGGGGCCCGGGAATGAGCAGTTCTTC. Encoded protein: CASSLVSGGPGNEQFF. The chain links TRBV5-4 to TRBJ2-1, with 10 bases identical to TRBD2. The CDR3 is 16 residues long. V was pared by 0 bases and J by 7 bases, with 7 bases of the junction left unmatched. CDR1 and CDR2 (germline): SGHNT, YYREEE (reference sequence).

In nucleotides, the CDR3 is TGTGCCAGTAGTATAGGAGGGGATGGCTACACCTTC. Residues: CASSIGGDGYTF. The chain combines TRBV19 with TRBJ1-2, with a tentative D call TRBD1 (5 bases). Trimming removed 1 base from V and 6 bases from J, with 6 bases in between. Germline CDR1 LNHDA, CDR2 SQIVND (reference sequence). The CDR3 runs to 12 residues.

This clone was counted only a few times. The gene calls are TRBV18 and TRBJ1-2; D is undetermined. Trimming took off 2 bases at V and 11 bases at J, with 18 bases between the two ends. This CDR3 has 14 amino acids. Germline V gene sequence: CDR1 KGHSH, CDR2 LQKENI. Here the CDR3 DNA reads TGTGCCAGCTCACCAACGGACCTAGTCGACACATACACCTTC. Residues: CASSPTDLVDTYTF.

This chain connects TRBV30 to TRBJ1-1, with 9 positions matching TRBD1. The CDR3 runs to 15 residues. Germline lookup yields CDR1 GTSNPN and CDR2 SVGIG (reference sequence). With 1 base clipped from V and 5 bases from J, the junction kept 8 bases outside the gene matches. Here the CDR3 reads CAWSGVGTGMTEAFF. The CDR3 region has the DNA TGTGCCTGGAGTGGGGTGGGGACAGGGATGACTGAAGCTTTCTTT. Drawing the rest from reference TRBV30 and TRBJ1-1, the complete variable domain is SQTIHQWPATLVQPVGSPLSLECTVEGTSNPNLYWYRQAAGRGLQLLFYSVGIGQISSEVPQNLSASRPQDRQFILSSKKLLLSDSGFYLCAWSGVGTGMTEAFFGQGTRLTVV.

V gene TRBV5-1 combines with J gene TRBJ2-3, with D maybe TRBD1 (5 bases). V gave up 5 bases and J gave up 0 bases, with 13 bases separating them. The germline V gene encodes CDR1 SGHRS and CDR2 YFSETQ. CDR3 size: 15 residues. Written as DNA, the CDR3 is TGCGCCAGCAGAGCGACACAGGCTAGCACAGATACGCAGTATTTT. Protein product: CASRATQASTDTQYF.

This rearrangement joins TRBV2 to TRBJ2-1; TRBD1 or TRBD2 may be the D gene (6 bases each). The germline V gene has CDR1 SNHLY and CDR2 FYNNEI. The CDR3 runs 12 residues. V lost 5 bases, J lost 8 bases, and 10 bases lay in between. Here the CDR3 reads CASSSGEDEQFF. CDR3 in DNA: TGTGCCAGCAGTTCAGGGGAGGATGAGCAGTTCTTC.

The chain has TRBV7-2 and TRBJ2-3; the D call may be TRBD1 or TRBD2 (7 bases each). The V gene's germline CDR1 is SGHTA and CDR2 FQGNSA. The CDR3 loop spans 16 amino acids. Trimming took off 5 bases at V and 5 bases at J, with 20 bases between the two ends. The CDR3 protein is CASSPAQGGRRDTQYF. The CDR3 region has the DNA TGTGCCAGCAGCCCAGCTCAGGGGGGGCGGAGAGATACGCAGTATTTT.

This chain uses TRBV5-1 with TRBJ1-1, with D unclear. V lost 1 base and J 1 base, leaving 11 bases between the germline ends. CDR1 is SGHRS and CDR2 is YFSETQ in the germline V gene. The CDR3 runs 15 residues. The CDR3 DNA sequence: TGCGCCAGCAGCTTGTATACAGCGGGGAACACTGAAGCTTTCTTT. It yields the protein CASSLYTAGNTEAFF.

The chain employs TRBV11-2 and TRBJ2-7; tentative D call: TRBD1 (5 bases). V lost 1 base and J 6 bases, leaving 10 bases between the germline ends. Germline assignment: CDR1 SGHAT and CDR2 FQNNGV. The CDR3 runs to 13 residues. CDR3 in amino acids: CASSLVQGAEQYF. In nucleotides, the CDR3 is TGTGCCAGCAGCTTAGTTCAGGGTGCCGAGCAGTACTTC.

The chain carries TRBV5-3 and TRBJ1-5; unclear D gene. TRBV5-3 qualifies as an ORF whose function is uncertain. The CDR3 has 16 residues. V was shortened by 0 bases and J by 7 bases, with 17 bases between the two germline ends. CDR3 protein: CARSLDSRGSRQPQHF. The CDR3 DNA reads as TGTGCCAGAAGCTTGGATTCTCGAGGCTCCAGACAGCCCCAGCATTTT.

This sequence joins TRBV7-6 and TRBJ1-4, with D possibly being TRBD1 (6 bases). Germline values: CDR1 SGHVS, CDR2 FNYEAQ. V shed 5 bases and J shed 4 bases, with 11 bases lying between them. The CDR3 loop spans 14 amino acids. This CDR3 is CASSPQGRNEKLFF. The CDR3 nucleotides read TGTGCCAGCAGCCCCCAGGGGCGTAATGAAAAACTGTTTTTT.

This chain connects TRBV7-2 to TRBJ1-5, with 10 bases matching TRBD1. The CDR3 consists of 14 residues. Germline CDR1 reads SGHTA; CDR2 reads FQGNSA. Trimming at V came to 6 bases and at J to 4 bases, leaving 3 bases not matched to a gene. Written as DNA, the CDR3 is TGTGCCAGCAGTCAGGACAGGGGGAATCAGCCCCAGCATTTT. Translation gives CASSQDRGNQPQHF.

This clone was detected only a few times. CDR3 sequence reads: CASSSGGSNQPQHF. The CDR3 coding sequence is TGTGCCAGCAGCTCCGGAGGTAGCAATCAGCCCCAGCATTTT. The chain is built from TRBV13 and TRBJ1-5; D is uncertain. CDR1 is PRHDT and CDR2 is FYEKMQ in the germline V gene (reference sequence). This CDR3 is 14 amino acids long. V dropped 4 bases and J dropped 0 bases, with 7 bases sitting between them.

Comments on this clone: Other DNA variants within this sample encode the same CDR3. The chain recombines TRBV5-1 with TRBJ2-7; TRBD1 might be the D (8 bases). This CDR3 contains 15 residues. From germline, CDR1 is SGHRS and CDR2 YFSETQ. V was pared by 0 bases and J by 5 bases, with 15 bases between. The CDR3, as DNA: TGCGCCAGCAGCTTGGCGGACAGGGAGGGTCACGAGCAGTACTTC. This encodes CASSLADREGHEQYF.

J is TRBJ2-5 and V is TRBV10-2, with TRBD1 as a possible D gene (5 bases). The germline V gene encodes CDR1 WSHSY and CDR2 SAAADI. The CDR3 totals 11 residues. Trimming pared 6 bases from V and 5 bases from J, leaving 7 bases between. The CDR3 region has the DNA TGCGCCAGCAGGGGGCTCGAGACCCAGTACTTC. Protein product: CASRGLETQYF.

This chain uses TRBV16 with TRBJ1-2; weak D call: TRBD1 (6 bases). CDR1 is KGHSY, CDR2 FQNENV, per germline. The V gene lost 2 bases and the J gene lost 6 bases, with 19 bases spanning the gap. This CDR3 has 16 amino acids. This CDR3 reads CASSQVMFGQGHGYTF. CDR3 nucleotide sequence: TGTGCCAGCAGCCAAGTTATGTTTGGGCAGGGGCATGGCTACACCTTC.

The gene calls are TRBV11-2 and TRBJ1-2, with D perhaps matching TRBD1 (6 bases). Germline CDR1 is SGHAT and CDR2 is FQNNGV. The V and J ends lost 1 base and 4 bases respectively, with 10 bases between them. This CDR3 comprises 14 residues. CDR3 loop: CASSLVPGVYGYTF. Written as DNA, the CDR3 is TGTGCCAGCAGCTTAGTGCCAGGGGTCTATGGCTACACCTTC.

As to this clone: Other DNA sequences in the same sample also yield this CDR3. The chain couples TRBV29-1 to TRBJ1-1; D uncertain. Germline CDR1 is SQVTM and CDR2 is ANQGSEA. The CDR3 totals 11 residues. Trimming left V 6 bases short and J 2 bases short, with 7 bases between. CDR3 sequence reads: CSVRANTEAFF. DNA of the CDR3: TGCAGCGTCCGAGCTAACACTGAAGCTTTCTTT.

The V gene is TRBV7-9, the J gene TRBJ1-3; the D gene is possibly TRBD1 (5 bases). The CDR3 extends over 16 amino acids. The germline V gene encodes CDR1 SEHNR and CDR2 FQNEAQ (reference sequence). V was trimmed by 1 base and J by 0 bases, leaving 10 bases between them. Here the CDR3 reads CASSLEEGISGNTIYF. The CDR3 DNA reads TGTGCCAGCAGCTTAGAAGAGGGGATCTCTGGAAACACCATATATTTT. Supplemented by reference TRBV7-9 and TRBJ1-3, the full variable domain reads DTGVSQNPRHKITKRGQNVTFRCDPISEHNRLYWYRQTLGQGPEFLTYFQNEAQLEKSRLLSDRFSAERPKGSFSTLEIQRTEQGDSAMYLCASSLEEGISGNTIYFGEGSWLTVV.

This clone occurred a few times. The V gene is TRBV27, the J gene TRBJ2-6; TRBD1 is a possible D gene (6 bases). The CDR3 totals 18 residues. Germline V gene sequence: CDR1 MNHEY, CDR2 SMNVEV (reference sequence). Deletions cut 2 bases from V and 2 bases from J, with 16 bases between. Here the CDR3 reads CASSLRGQTAPGANVLTF. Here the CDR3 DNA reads TGTGCCAGCAGTTTAAGAGGACAGACGGCCCCTGGGGCCAACGTCCTGACTTTC.

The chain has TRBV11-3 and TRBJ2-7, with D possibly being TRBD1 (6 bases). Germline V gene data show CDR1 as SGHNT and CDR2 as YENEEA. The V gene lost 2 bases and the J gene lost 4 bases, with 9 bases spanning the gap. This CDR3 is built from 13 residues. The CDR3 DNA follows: TGTGCCAGCAGCTTAACACAGGGTTACGAGCAGTACTTC. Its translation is CASSLTQGYEQYF. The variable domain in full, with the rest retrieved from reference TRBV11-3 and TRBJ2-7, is EAGVVQSPRYKIIEKKQPVAFWCNPISGHNTLYWYLQNLGQGPELLIRYENEEAVDDSQLPKDRFSAERLKGVDSTLKIQPAELGDSAVYLCASSLTQGYEQYFGPGTRLTVT.

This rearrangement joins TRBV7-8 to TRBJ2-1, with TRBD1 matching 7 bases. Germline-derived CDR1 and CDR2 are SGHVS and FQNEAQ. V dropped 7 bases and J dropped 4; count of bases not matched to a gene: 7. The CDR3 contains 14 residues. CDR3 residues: CASTPGDSYNEQFF. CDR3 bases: TGTGCCAGCACCCCAGGGGACAGTTACAATGAGCAGTTCTTC. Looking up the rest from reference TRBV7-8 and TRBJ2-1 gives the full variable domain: GAGVSQSPRYKVAKRGQDVALRCDPISGHVSLFWYQQALGQGPEFLTYFQNEAQLDKSGLPSDRFFAERPEGSVSTLKIQRTQQEDSAVYLCASTPGDSYNEQFFGPGTRLTVL.

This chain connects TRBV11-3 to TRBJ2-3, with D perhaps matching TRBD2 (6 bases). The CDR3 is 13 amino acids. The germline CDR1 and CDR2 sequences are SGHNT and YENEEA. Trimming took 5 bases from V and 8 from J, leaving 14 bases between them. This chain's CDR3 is CASSLSLGGTQYF. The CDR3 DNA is TGTGCCAGCAGCCTTTCTTTGGGGGGTACGCAGTATTTT.

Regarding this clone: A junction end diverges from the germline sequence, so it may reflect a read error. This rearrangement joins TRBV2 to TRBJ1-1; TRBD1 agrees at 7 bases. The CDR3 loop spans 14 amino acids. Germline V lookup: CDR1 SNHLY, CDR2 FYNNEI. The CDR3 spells CATSAGRGNNEAFF. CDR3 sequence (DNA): TGTGCCACCTCCGCGGGCAGGGGGAACAATGAAGCTTTCTTT. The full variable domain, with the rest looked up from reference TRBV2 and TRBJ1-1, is EPEVTQTPSHQVTQMGQEVILRCVPISNHLYFYWYRQILGQKVEFLVSFYNNEISEKSEIFDDQFSVERPDGSNFTLKIRSTKLEDSAMYFCATSAGRGNNEAFFGQGTRLTVV.

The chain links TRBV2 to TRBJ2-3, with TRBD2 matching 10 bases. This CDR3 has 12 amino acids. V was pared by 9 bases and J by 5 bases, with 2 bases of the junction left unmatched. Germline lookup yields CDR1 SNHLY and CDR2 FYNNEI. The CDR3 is CARRLAGDTQYF. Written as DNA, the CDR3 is TGTGCCAGAAGACTAGCGGGAGATACGCAGTATTTT. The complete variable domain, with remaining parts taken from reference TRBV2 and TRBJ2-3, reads EPEVTQTPSHQVTQMGQEVILRCVPISNHLYFYWYRQILGQKVEFLVSFYNNEISEKSEIFDDQFSVERPDGSNFTLKIRSTKLEDSAMYFCARRLAGDTQYFGPGTRLTVL.

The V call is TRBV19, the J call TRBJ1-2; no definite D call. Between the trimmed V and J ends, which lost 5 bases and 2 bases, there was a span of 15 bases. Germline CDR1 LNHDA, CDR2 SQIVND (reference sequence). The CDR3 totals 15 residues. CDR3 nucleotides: TGTGCCAGTAGTTCCCCATCGACGGGGAACTATGGCTACACCTTC. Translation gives CASSSPSTGNYGYTF.

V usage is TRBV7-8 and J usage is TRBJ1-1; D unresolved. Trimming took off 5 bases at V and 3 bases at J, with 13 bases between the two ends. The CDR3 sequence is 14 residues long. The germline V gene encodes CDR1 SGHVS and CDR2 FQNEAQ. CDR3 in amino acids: CASSREDSDTEAFF. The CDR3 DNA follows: TGTGCCAGCAGCCGAGAAGATTCGGACACTGAAGCTTTCTTT.

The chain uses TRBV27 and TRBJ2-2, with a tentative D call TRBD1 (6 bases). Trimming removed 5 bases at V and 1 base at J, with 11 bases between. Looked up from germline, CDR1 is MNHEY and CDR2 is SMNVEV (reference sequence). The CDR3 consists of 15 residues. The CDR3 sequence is CASSRRTVNTGELFF. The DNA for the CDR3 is TGTGCCAGCAGTCGACGGACAGTGAACACCGGGGAGCTGTTTTTT.

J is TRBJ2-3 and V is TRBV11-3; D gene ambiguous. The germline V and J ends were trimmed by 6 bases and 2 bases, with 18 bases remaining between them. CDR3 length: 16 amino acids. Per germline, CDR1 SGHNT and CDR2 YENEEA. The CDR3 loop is CASSLSLRLATDTQYF. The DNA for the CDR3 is TGTGCCAGCAGTTTATCCCTCCGGTTAGCCACAGATACGCAGTATTTT.

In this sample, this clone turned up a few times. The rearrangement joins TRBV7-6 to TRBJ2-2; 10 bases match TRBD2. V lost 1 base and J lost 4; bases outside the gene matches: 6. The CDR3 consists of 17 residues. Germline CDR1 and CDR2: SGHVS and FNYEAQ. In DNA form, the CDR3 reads TGTGCCAGCAGCTTAGGGGCTAGCGGGAGTGTCACCGGGGAGCTGTTTTTT. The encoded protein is CASSLGASGSVTGELFF.